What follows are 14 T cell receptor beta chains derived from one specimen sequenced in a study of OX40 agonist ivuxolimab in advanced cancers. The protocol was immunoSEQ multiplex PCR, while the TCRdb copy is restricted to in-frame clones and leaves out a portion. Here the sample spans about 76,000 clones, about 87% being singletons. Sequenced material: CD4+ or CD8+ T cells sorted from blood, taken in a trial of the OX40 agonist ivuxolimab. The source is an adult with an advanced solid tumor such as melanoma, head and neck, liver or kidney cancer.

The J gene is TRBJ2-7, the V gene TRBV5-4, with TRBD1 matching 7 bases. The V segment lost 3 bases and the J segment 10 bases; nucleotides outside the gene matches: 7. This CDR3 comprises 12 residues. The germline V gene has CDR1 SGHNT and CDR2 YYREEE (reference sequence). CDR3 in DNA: TGTGCCAGCAGCTCTCGGGACAGCCGCCAGTACTTC. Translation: CASSSRDSRQYF. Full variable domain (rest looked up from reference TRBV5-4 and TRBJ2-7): ETGVTQSPTHLIKTRGQQVTLRCSSQSGHNTVSWYQQALGQGPQFIFQYYREEENGRGNFPPRFSGLQFPNYSSELNVNALELDDSALYLCASSSRDSRQYFGPGTRLTVT.

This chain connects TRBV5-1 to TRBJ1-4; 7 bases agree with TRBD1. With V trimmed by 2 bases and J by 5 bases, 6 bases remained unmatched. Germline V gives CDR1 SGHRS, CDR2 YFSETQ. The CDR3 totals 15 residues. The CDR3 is CASSFWTGINEKLFF. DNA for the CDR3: TGCGCCAGCAGCTTTTGGACAGGAATAAATGAAAAACTGTTTTTT.

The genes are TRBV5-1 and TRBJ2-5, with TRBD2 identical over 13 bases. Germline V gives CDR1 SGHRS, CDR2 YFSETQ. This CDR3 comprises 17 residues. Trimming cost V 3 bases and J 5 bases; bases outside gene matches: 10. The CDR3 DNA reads TGCGCCAGCAGCTCCCTGACTAGCGGGGGGCAGGGGGAGACCCAGTACTTC. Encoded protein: CASSSLTSGGQGETQYF.

The DNA of the CDR3 is TGTGCCAGCAGCTTAGAAACCTCGGGCACTGGCTACACCTTC. Residues: CASSLETSGTGYTF. V and J are TRBV11-2 and TRBJ1-2; D gene uncertain. The germline V and J ends were trimmed by 0 bases and 7 bases, with 12 bases remaining between them. The CDR3 has 14 residues. Germline CDR1 reads SGHAT; CDR2 reads FQNNGV.

This chain's CDR3 is CASSPVSGSTQYF. For the CDR3, the DNA is TGTGCCAGCAGTCCCGTTAGCGGGAGTACGCAGTATTTT. The V and J genes are TRBV6-5 and TRBJ2-3; 9 nucleotides match TRBD2. The V gene's germline CDR1 is MNHEY and CDR2 SVGAGI. This CDR3 contains 13 residues. After removal of 5 bases from V and 8 bases from J, the junction contained 5 bases not matched to a gene.

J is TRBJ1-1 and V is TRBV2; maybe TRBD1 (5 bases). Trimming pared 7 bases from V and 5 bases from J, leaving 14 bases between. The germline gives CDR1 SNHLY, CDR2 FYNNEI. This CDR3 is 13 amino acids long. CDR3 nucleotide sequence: TGTGCCAGCATCCCTGCAGGGCTAACTGAAGCTTTCTTT. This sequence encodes CASIPAGLTEAFF.

DNA of the CDR3: TGCGCCAGCAGCCAAGAATTCGGACTAGCGGGAGGGCGGAATGAGCAGTTCTTC. As protein: CASSQEFGLAGGRNEQFF. The V call is TRBV4-3, the J call TRBJ2-1; 15 bases are shared with TRBD2. This CDR3 is built from 18 residues. Germline assignment: CDR1 LGHNA and CDR2 YSLEER. V was pared by 0 bases and J by 7 bases, with 7 bases of the junction left unmatched.

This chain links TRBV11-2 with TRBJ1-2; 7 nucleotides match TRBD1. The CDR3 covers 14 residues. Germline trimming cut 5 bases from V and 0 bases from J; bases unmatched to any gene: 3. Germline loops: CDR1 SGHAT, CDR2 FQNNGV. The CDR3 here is CASSRDRSNYGYTF. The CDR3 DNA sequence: TGTGCCAGCAGCCGGGACAGATCTAACTATGGCTACACCTTC.

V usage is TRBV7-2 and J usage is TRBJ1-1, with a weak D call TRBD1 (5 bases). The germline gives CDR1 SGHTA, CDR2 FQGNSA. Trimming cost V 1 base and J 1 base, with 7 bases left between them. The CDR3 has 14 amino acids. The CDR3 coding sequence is TGTGCCAGCAGCTTAGTGGGGGGGAACACTGAAGCTTTCTTT. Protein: CASSLVGGNTEAFF.

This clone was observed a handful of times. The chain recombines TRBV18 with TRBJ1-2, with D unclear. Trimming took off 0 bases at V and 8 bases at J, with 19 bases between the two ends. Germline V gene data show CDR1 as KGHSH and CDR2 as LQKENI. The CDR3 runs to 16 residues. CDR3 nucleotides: TGTGCCAGCTCACCACCGAGCTCAGGCCGGGTACGCGGCTACACCTTC. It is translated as CASSPPSSGRVRGYTF. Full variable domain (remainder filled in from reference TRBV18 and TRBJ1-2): NAGVMQNPRHLVRRRGQEARLRCSPMKGHSHVYWYRQLPEEGLKFMVYLQKENIIDESGMPKERFSAEFPKEGPSILRIQQVVRGDSAAYFCASSPPSSGRVRGYTFGSGTRLTVV.

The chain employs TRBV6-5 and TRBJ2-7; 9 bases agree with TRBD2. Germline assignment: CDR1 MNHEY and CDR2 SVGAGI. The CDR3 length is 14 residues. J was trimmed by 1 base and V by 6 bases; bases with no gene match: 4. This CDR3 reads CASRFSGGSYEQYF. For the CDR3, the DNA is TGTGCCAGCAGATTTAGCGGGGGTTCCTACGAGCAGTACTTC.

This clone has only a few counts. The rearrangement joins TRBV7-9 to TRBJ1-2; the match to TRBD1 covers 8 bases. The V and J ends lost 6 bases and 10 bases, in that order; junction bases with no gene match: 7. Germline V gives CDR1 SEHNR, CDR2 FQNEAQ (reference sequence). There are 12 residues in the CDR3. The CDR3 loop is CASSHGQGNYTF. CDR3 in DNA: TGTGCCAGCAGTCACGGACAGGGAAACTACACCTTC.

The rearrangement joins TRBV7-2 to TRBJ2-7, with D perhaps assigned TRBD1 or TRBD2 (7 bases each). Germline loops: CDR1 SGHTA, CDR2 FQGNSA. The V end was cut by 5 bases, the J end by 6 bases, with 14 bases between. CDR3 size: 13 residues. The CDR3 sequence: CASSRDREGEQYF. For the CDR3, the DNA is TGTGCCAGCAGCCGCGACAGGGAGGGCGAGCAGTACTTC.

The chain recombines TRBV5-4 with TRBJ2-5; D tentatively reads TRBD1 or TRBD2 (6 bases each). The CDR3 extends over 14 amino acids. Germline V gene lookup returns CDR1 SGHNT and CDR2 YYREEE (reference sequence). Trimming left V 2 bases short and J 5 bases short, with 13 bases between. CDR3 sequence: CASSLGGYPETQYF. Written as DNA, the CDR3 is TGTGCCAGCAGCTTAGGGGGGTACCCCGAGACCCAGTACTTC.